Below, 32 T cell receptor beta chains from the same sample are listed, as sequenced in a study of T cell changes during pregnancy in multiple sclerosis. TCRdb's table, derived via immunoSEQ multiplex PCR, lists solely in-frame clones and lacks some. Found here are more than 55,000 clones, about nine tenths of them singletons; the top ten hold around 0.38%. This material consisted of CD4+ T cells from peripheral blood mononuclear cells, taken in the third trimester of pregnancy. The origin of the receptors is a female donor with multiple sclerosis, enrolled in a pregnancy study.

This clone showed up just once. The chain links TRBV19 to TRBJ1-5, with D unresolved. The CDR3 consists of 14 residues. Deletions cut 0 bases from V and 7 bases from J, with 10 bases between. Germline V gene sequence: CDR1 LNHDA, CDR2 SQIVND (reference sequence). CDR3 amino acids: CASSIEADRQPQHF. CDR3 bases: TGTGCCAGTAGTATAGAAGCGGATCGGCAGCCCCAGCATTTT. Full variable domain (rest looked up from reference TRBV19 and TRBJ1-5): DGGITQSPKYLFRKEGQNVTLSCEQNLNHDAMYWYRQDPGQGLRLIYYSQIVNDFQKGDIAEGYSVSREKKESFPLTVTSAQKNPTAFYLCASSIEADRQPQHFGDGTRLSIL.

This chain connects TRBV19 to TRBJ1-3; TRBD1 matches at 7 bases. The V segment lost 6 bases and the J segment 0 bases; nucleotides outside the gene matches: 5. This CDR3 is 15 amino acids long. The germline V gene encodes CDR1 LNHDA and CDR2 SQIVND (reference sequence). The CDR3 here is CASRLTGDSGNTIYF. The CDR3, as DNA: TGTGCCAGTAGACTAACAGGGGACTCTGGAAACACCATATATTTT. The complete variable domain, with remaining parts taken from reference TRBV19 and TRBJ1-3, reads DGGITQSPKYLFRKEGQNVTLSCEQNLNHDAMYWYRQDPGQGLRLIYYSQIVNDFQKGDIAEGYSVSREKKESFPLTVTSAQKNPTAFYLCASRLTGDSGNTIYFGEGSWLTVV.

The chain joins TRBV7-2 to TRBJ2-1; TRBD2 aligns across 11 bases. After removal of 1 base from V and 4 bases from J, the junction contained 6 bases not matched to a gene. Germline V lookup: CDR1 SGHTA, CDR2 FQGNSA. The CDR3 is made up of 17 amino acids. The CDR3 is CASSLVGLADKYNEQFF. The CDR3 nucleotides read TGTGCCAGCAGCTTAGTGGGACTAGCGGATAAGTACAATGAGCAGTTCTTC.

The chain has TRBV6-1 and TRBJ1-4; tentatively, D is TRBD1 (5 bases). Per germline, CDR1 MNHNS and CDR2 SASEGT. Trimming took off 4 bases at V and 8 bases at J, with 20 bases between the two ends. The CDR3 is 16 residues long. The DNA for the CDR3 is TGTGCCAGCAGTGGCATTCAGAAGGGGTTAGAAGAAAAACTGTTTTTT. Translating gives CASSGIQKGLEEKLFF.

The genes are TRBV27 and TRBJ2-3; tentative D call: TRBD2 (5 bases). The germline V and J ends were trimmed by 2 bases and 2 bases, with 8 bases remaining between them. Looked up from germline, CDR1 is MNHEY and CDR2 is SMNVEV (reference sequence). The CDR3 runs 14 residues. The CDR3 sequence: CASSLQRTTDTQYF. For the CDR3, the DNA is TGTGCCAGCAGTTTACAGCGGACCACAGATACGCAGTATTTT.

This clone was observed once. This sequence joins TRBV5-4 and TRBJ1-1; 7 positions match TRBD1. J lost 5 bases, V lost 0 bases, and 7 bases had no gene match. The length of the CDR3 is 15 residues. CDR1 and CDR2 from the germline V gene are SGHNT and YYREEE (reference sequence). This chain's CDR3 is CASSLGGTVTTEAFF. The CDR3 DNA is TGTGCCAGCAGCTTGGGTGGGACAGTAACGACTGAAGCTTTCTTT.

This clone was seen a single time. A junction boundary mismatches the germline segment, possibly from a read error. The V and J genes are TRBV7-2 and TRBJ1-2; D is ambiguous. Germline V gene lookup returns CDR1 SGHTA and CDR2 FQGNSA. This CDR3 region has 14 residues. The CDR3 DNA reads TGTGCCAGCAGGTTAGCTATATCTAACTATGGCTACACCTTC. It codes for CASRLAISNYGYTF.

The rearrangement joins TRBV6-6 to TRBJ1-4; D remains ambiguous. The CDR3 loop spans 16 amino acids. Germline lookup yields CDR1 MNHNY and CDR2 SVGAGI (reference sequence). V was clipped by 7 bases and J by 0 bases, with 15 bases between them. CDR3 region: CASNRRSGATNEKLFF. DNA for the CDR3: TGTGCCAGCAACCGCAGGAGCGGAGCAACTAATGAAAAACTGTTTTTT.

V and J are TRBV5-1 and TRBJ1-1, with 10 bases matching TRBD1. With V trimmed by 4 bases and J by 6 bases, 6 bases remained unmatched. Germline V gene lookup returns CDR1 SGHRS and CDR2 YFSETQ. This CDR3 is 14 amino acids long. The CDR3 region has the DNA TGCGCCAGCAGCAGGCCGGGACAGGGGTCTGAAGCTTTCTTT. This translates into CASSRPGQGSEAFF.

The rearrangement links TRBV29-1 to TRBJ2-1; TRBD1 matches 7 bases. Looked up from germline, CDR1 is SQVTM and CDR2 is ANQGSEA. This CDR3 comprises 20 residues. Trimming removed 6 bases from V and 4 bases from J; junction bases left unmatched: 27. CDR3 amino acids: CSVPREGGWIQPRIYNEQFF. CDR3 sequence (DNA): TGCAGCGTCCCCAGAGAAGGGGGCTGGATACAACCCCGAATATACAATGAGCAGTTCTTC.

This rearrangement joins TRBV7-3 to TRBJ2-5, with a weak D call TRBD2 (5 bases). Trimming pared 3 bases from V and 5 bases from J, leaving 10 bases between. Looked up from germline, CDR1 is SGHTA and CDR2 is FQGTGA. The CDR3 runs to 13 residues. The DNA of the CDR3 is TGTGCCAGCAGCTTCCGGGAAGGGGAGACCCAGTACTTC. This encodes CASSFREGETQYF.

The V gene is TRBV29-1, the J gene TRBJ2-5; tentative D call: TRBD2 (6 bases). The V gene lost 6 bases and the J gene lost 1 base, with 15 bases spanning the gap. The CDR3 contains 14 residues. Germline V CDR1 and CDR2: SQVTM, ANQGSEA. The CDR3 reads CSVGPRGAQETQYF. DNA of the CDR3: TGCAGCGTGGGGCCGCGGGGAGCCCAAGAGACCCAGTACTTC.

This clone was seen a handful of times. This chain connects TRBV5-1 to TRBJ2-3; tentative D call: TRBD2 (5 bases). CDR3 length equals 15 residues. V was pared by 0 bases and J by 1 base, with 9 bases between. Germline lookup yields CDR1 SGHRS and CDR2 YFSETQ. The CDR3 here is CASSLEGSGTDTQYF. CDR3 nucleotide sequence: TGCGCCAGCAGCTTGGAGGGTAGCGGCACAGATACGCAGTATTTT. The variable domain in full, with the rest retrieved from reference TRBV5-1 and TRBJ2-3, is KAGVTQTPRYLIKTRGQQVTLSCSPISGHRSVSWYQQTPGQGLQFLFEYFSETQRNKGNFPGRFSGRQFSNSRSEMNVSTLELGDSALYLCASSLEGSGTDTQYFGPGTRLTVL.

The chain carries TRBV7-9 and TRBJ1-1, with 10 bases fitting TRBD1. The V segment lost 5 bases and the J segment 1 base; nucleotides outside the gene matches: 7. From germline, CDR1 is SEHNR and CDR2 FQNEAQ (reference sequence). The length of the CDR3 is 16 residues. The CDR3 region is CASSRDRGGTNTEAFF. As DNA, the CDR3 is TGTGCCAGCAGCCGGGACAGGGGTGGCACGAACACTGAAGCTTTCTTT.

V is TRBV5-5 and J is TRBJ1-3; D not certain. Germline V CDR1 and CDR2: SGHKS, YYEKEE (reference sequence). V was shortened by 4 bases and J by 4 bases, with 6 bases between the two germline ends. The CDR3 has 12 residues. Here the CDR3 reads CASSGRGNTIYF. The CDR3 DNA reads TGTGCCAGCAGCGGCAGGGGAAACACCATATATTTT.

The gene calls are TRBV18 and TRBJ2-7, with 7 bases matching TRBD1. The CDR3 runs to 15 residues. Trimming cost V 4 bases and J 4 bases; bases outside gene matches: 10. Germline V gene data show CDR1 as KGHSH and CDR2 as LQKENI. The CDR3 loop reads CASSLGTAAVYEQYF. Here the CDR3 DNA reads TGTGCCAGCTCACTTGGGACAGCGGCCGTTTACGAGCAGTACTTC.

DNA of the CDR3: TGCGCCAGCAGCTCGGGACAGGGATACAGCGAGACCCAGTACTTC. Translated: CASSSGQGYSETQYF. This chain uses TRBV5-1 with TRBJ2-5; the match to TRBD1 covers 9 bases. CDR1 is SGHRS and CDR2 is YFSETQ in the germline V gene. This CDR3 is 15 amino acids long. The trim removed 3 bases at V and 5 bases at J, leaving 8 bases unmatched. The entire variable domain, with the rest obtained from reference TRBV5-1 and TRBJ2-5, is as follows: KAGVTQTPRYLIKTRGQQVTLSCSPISGHRSVSWYQQTPGQGLQFLFEYFSETQRNKGNFPGRFSGRQFSNSRSEMNVSTLELGDSALYLCASSSGQGYSETQYFGPGTRLLVL.

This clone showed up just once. In DNA, the CDR3 is TGCGCCAGCAGCTTTTTCACAGGGAAGAGACCCGAGCAGTACTTC. It specifies CASSFFTGKRPEQYF. The chain links TRBV5-1 to TRBJ2-7, with D maybe TRBD1 (6 bases). Germline loops: CDR1 SGHRS, CDR2 YFSETQ. V was cut by 2 bases and J by 6 bases, with 18 bases left in between. The CDR3 runs to 15 residues. The variable domain in full, with the rest retrieved from reference TRBV5-1 and TRBJ2-7, is KAGVTQTPRYLIKTRGQQVTLSCSPISGHRSVSWYQQTPGQGLQFLFEYFSETQRNKGNFPGRFSGRQFSNSRSEMNVSTLELGDSALYLCASSFFTGKRPEQYFGPGTRLTVT.

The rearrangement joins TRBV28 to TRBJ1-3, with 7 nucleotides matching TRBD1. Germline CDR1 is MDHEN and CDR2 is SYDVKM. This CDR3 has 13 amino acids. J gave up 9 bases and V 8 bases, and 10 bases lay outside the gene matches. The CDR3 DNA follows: TGTGCCAGCCGCCTAGGGGGCACGGGCACCATATATTTT. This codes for CASRLGGTGTIYF. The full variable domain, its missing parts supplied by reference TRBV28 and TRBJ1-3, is DVKVTQSSRYLVKRTGEKVFLECVQDMDHENMFWYRQDPGLGLRLIYFSYDVKMKEKGDIPEGYSVSREKKERFSLILESASTNQTSMYLCASRLGGTGTIYFGEGSWLTVV.

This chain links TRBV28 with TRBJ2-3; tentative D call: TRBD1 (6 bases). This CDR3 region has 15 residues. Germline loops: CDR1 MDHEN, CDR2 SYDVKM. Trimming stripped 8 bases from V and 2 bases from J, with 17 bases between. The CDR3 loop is CASCGGTLYTDTQYF. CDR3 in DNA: TGTGCCAGCTGTGGTGGGACACTGTACACAGATACGCAGTATTTT.

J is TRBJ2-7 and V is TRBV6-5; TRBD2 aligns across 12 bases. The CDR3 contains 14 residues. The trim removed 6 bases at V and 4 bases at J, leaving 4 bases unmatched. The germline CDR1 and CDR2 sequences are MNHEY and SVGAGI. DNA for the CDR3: TGTGCCAGCAGCACGACTAGCGGGAGTTACGAGCAGTACTTC. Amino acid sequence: CASSTTSGSYEQYF.

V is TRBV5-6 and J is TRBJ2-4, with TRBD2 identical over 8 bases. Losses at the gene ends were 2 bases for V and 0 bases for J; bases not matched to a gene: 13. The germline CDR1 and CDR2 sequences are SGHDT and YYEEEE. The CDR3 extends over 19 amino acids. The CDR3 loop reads CASSFVSGGALLAKNIQYF. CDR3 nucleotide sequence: TGTGCCAGCAGCTTTGTGAGCGGGGGCGCCCTACTAGCCAAAAACATTCAGTACTTC. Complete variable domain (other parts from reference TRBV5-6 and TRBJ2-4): DAGVTQSPTHLIKTRGQQVTLRCSPKSGHDTVSWYQQALGQGPQFIFQYYEEEERQRGNFPDRFSGHQFPNYSSELNVNALLLGDSALYLCASSFVSGGALLAKNIQYFGAGTRLSVL.

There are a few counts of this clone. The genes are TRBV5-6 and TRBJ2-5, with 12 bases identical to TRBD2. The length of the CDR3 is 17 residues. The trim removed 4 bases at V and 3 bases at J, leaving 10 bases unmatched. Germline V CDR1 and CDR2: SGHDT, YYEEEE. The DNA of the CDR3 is TGTGCCAGCAGCGGGGAGTTAGGACTAGCGGGGAAAGAGACCCAGTACTTC. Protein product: CASSGELGLAGKETQYF.

CDR3 DNA sequence: TGTGCCTGGAGTGTAAGGGGAAACGAGCAGTACTTC. Protein product: CAWSVRGNEQYF. The chain joins TRBV30 to TRBJ2-7; TRBD1 is a possible D gene (5 bases). V lost 0 bases and J lost 5, with 8 bases in between. The CDR3 spans 12 residues. The V gene's germline CDR1 is GTSNPN and CDR2 SVGIG (reference sequence).

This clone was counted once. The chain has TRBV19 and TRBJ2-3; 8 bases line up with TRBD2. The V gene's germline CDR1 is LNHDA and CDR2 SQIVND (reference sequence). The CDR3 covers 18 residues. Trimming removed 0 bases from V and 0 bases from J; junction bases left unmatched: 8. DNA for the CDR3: TGTGCCAGTAGTATAGATGGAGGAGCGGGGGTTAGCACAGATACGCAGTATTTT. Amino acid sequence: CASSIDGGAGVSTDTQYF.

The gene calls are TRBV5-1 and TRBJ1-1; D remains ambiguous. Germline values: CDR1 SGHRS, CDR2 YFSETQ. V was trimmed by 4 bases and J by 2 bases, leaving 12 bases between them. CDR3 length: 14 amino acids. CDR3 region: CASSPRMGNTEAFF. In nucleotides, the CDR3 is TGCGCCAGCAGCCCGCGGATGGGTAACACTGAAGCTTTCTTT. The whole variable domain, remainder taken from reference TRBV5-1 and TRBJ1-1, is KAGVTQTPRYLIKTRGQQVTLSCSPISGHRSVSWYQQTPGQGLQFLFEYFSETQRNKGNFPGRFSGRQFSNSRSEMNVSTLELGDSALYLCASSPRMGNTEAFFGQGTRLTVV.

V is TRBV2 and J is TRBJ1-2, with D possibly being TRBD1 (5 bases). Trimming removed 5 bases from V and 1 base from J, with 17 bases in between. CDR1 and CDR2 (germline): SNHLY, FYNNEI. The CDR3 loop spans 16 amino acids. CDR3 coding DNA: TGTGCCAGCAGTTCAAAAGGCAGGGAAAATAACTATGGCTACACCTTC. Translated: CASSSKGRENNYGYTF.

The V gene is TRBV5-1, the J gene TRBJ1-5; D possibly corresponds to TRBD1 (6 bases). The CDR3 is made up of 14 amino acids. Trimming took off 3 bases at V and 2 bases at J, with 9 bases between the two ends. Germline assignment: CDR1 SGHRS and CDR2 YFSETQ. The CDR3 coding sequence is TGCGCCAGCAGCTACAGGGCCGGCAATCAGCCCCAGCATTTT. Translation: CASSYRAGNQPQHF.

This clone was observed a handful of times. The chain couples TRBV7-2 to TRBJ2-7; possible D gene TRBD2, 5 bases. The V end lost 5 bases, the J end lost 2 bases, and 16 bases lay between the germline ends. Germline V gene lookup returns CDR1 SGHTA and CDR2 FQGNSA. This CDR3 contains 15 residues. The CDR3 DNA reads TGTGCCAGCAGCCACCCAGCGGCAGCAGCCTACGAGCAGTACTTC. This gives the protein CASSHPAAAAYEQYF.

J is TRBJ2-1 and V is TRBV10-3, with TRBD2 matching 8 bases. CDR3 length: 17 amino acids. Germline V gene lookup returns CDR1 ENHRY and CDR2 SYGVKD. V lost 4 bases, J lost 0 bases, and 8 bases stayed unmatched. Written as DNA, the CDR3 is TGTGCCATCAGTGCGGACCGCGGGGGGAGCTCCTACAATGAGCAGTTCTTC. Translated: CAISADRGGSSYNEQFF.

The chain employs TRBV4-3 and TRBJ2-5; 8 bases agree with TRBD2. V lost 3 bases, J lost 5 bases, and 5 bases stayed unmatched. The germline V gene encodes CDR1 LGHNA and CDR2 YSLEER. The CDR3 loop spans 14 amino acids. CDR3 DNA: TGCGCCAGCAGCCACGGGACTAGGGGCGAGACCCAGTACTTC. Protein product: CASSHGTRGETQYF.

CDR3 region: CASSPLEVRGANVLTF. The CDR3 DNA reads as TGTGCCAGCTCACCGCTAGAGGTTAGGGGGGCCAACGTCCTGACTTTC. The rearrangement links TRBV18 to TRBJ2-6; D ambiguous. Trimming took 3 bases from V and 4 from J, leaving 13 bases between them. Germline CDR1 reads KGHSH; CDR2 reads LQKENI. CDR3 length: 16 amino acids.